The source of this TCR beta chain is a study of radiotherapy plus CTLA-4 blockade in lung cancer. Germline CDR1 and CDR2: ENHRY and SYGVKD. The trim removed 8 bases at V and 2 bases at J, leaving 4 bases unmatched. The CDR3 sequence is 13 residues long. Note on this clone: What it binds is unknown.

General study findings and limits: Blood TCR clones of tumor origin expanded after radiotherapy plus ipilimumab.

Repertoires were generated with immunoSEQ multiplex PCR, while TCRdb's copy carries only in-frame clones and drops some. The sample shows approximately 81,000 clones, over 70% of them seen only once. V usage is TRBV10-3 and J usage is TRBJ2-7; TRBD1 agrees at 9 bases. The sample in question was peripheral blood, obtained from a patient treated with radiotherapy plus ipilimumab. The origin of this receptor is a human donor with non-small cell lung cancer who had a partial response to radiotherapy plus ipilimumab. Some clones in this sample may be carry-over from other donors' samples. CDR3 nucleotide sequence: TGTGCCATCGAGGGGACAGGGACCTACGAGCAGTACTTC. Protein product: CAIEGTGTYEQYF.